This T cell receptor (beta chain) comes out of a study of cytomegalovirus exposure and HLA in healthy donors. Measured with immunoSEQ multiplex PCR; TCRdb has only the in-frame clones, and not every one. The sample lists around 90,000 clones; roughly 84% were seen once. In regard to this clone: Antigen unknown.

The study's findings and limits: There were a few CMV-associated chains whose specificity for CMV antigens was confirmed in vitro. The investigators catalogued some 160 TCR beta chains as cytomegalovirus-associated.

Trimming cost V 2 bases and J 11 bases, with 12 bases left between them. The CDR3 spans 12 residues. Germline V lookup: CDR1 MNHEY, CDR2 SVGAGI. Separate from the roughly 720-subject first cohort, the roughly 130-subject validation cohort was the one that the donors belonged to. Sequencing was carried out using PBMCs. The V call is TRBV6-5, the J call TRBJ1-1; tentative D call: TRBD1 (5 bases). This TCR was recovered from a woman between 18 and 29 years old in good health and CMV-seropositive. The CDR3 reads CASSYDSYSAFF. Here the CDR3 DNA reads TGTGCCAGCAGTTACGACAGCTATAGTGCTTTCTTT.